What follows are 22 T cell receptor beta chains derived from one specimen sequenced in a study of blood T cell repertoires in COVID-19. TCRdb keeps only in-frame clones here, not all; method: immunoSEQ multiplex PCR. This sample has around 130,000 clones, with roughly 84% found just once. The specimen was peripheral blood. The source is a man aged 55 to 70 with acute or convalescent COVID-19.

The chain combines TRBV25-1 with TRBJ2-5; no definite D call. V was clipped by 2 bases and J by 5 bases, with 9 bases between them. The CDR3 totals 13 residues. Germline V CDR1 and CDR2: MGHDK, SYGVNS. The CDR3 loop reads CASSEIFMETQYF. CDR3 nucleotide sequence: TGTGCCAGCAGTGAAATCTTTATGGAGACCCAGTACTTC.

J is TRBJ1-5 and V is TRBV5-5; maybe TRBD1 (5 bases). Germline lookup yields CDR1 SGHKS and CDR2 YYEKEE (reference sequence). The CDR3 contains 13 residues. The V end lost 1 base, the J end lost 7 bases, and 9 bases lay between the germline ends. The chain's CDR3 is CASSLSREQPQHF. CDR3 sequence (DNA): TGTGCCAGCAGCTTGTCCAGGGAACAGCCCCAGCATTTT. Combining the CDR3 with reference TRBV5-5 and TRBJ1-5 gives the whole variable domain DAGVTQSPTHLIKTRGQQVTLRCSPISGHKSVSWYQQVLGQGPQFIFQYYEKEERGRGNFPDRFSARQFPNYSSELNVNALLLGDSALYLCASSLSREQPQHFGDGTRLSIL.

This rearrangement joins TRBV5-6 to TRBJ1-3; D is unclear. The CDR3 runs 14 residues. Germline-derived CDR1 and CDR2 are SGHDT and YYEEEE. V was cut by 2 bases and J by 1 base, with 7 bases left in between. The DNA of the CDR3 is TGTGCCAGCAGCTTTATGGAGTCTGGAAACACCATATATTTT. Its translation is CASSFMESGNTIYF.

The J gene is TRBJ2-5, the V gene TRBV24-1; no clear D. This CDR3 has 13 residues. V lost 6 bases to trimming and J lost 1 base, with 8 bases between them. Looked up from germline, CDR1 is KGHDR and CDR2 is SFDVKD. The CDR3 here is CATSYSSQETQYF. The CDR3 nucleotides are TGTGCCACCAGTTACAGTAGCCAAGAGACCCAGTACTTC.

Turning to this clone: Its ends do not fully match the called genes, so a read error is possible. The V call is TRBV7-7, the J call TRBJ2-2; possibly TRBD1 for D (5 bases). The CDR3 has 15 amino acids. Germline V lookup: CDR1 SSHAT, CDR2 FNYEAQ (reference sequence). CDR3: CASSPDSAYTGELFF. The CDR3 coding sequence is TGTGCTAGCAGCCCAGACAGCGCCTACACCGGGGAGCTGTTTTTT. The full variable domain, completed using reference TRBV7-7 and TRBJ2-2, is GAGVSQSPRYKVTKRGQDVTLRCDPISSHATLYWYQQALGQGPEFLTYFNYEAQPDKSGLPSDRFSAERPEGSISTLTIQRTEQRDSAMYRCASSPDSAYTGELFFGEGSRLTVL.

This clone was seen a single time. This chain connects TRBV27 to TRBJ1-2; D perhaps matches TRBD1 (5 bases). Trimming took 0 bases from V and 5 from J, leaving 10 bases between them. This CDR3 region has 14 residues. Germline CDR1 reads MNHEY; CDR2 reads SMNVEV (reference sequence). CDR3 protein: CASSLSDIGYGYTF. CDR3 bases: TGTGCCAGCAGTTTATCGGACATCGGGTATGGCTACACCTTC.

The rearrangement joins TRBV20-1 to TRBJ2-1, with a tentative D call TRBD2 (6 bases). The CDR3 sequence is 11 residues long. The V and J ends lost 4 bases and 14 bases respectively, with 15 bases between them. Germline CDR1 and CDR2: DFQATT and SNEGSKA (reference sequence). CDR3 nucleotides: TGCAGTGCTACATCGGGACTTCTCAAGTTCTTC. This codes for CSATSGLLKFF.

The chain is built from TRBV28 and TRBJ1-2; D unclear. Per the germline V gene, CDR1 is MDHEN and CDR2 is SYDVKM. This CDR3 region has 14 residues. V lost 5 bases, J lost 5 bases, and 15 bases lay in between. Here the CDR3 reads CASSTGEWLYGYTF. In DNA form, the CDR3 reads TGTGCCAGCAGTACCGGGGAGTGGCTATATGGCTACACCTTC.

This sequence joins TRBV4-1 and TRBJ1-3; a possible D gene is TRBD1 (5 bases). This CDR3 region has 15 residues. Trimming removed 1 base from V and 4 bases from J, with 11 bases in between. Germline assignment: CDR1 MGHRA and CDR2 YSYEKL. The CDR3 DNA sequence: TGCGCCAGCAGCCAAGCATCAGGGAGGGGAAACACCATATATTTT. Amino acids: CASSQASGRGNTIYF.

This rearrangement joins TRBV28 to TRBJ2-7; D may be TRBD2 (5 bases). This CDR3 comprises 12 residues. Germline CDR1 MDHEN, CDR2 SYDVKM. V lost 11 bases and J 1 base, leaving 12 bases between the germline ends. CDR3 residues: CAAYGGSYEQYF. CDR3 sequence (DNA): TGTGCCGCATACGGAGGATCCTACGAGCAGTACTTC.

At least ten counts were recorded for this clone. The chain employs TRBV29-1 and TRBJ2-2; a weak D match, TRBD1 (6 bases). This CDR3 is built from 11 residues. The germline V and J ends were trimmed by 7 bases and 5 bases, with 8 bases remaining between them. Per germline, CDR1 SQVTM and CDR2 ANQGSEA. In DNA, the CDR3 is TGCAGCGCCCAGGGGACCGGGGAGCTGTTTTTT. This sequence encodes CSAQGTGELFF.

The rearrangement uses TRBV5-1 and TRBJ2-7; D perhaps matches TRBD1 (5 bases). The CDR3 contains 14 residues. In germline, CDR1 is SGHRS, CDR2 YFSETQ. The V gene lost 4 bases and the J gene lost 3 bases, with 14 bases spanning the gap. This CDR3 reads CASSIQTESYEQYF. The CDR3 coding sequence is TGCGCCAGCAGCATTCAGACAGAGAGCTACGAGCAGTACTTC.

The CDR3 spells CASSPGQSLTYEQYF. CDR3 nucleotide sequence: TGTGCCAGTAGTCCAGGACAGAGTCTAACCTACGAGCAGTACTTC. The chain is built from TRBV19 and TRBJ2-7; possible D gene TRBD1, 6 bases. This CDR3 comprises 15 residues. Germline assignment: CDR1 LNHDA and CDR2 SQIVND (reference sequence). Between the trimmed V and J ends, which lost 5 bases and 2 bases, there was a span of 16 bases.

The V and J genes are TRBV7-3 and TRBJ2-7; D is possibly TRBD1 (6 bases). V lost 5 bases to trimming and J lost 0 bases, with 11 bases between them. CDR1 SGHTA and CDR2 FQGTGA come from the germline V gene. This CDR3 comprises 14 residues. The CDR3 DNA sequence: TGTGCCAGCAGCCCGGACAGCAACTCCTACGAGCAGTACTTC. Amino acids: CASSPDSNSYEQYF.

The V and J genes are TRBV28 and TRBJ2-7; no firm D call. Germline loops: CDR1 MDHEN, CDR2 SYDVKM. V gave up 5 bases and J gave up 0 bases, with 8 bases separating them. The CDR3 is 13 residues long. The CDR3 DNA follows: TGTGCCAGCAGTCCACCGGGCTCCTACGAGCAGTACTTC. This translates into CASSPPGSYEQYF.

This chain links TRBV30 with TRBJ2-2; TRBD2 matches 7 bases. The germline V gene has CDR1 GTSNPN and CDR2 SVGIG (reference sequence). V was clipped by 4 bases and J by 5 bases; unmatched bases: 13. There are 16 residues in the CDR3. For the CDR3, the DNA is TGTGCCTGGACCCCAGCGGGAATGCTTTTGACCGGGGAGCTGTTTTTT. Encoded protein: CAWTPAGMLLTGELFF.

The table lists this clone with a few counts. The chain carries TRBV7-2 and TRBJ2-3; possibly TRBD1 for D (6 bases). The CDR3 length is 15 residues. Germline lookup yields CDR1 SGHTA and CDR2 FQGNSA. Trimming took 1 base from V and 6 from J, leaving 14 bases between them. In DNA form, the CDR3 reads TGTGCCAGCAGCTTAGATGCTCAGGGGTGGGATACGCAGTATTTT. Residues: CASSLDAQGWDTQYF.

This chain links TRBV28 with TRBJ1-3, with D possibly matching TRBD1 (6 bases). Looked up from germline, CDR1 is MDHEN and CDR2 is SYDVKM. The CDR3 contains 12 residues. V was clipped by 10 bases and J by 4 bases, with 11 bases between them. The CDR3 DNA sequence: TGTGCCATCGGGGGGCTAGGAAACACCATATATTTT. It translates to CAIGGLGNTIYF. The variable domain in full, completed from reference TRBV28 and TRBJ1-3, reads DVKVTQSSRYLVKRTGEKVFLECVQDMDHENMFWYRQDPGLGLRLIYFSYDVKMKEKGDIPEGYSVSREKKERFSLILESASTNQTSMYLCAIGGLGNTIYFGEGSWLTVV.

The chain is built from TRBV9 and TRBJ2-1; D possibly corresponds to TRBD2 (8 bases). V shed 4 bases and J shed 5 bases, with 16 bases lying between them. Germline CDR1 and CDR2: SGDLS and YYNGEE. This CDR3 is built from 15 residues. CDR3 in DNA: TGTGCCAGCAGCCCGCGACAGGGACTAGACAATGAGCAGTTCTTC. Encoded protein: CASSPRQGLDNEQFF.

V usage is TRBV9 and J usage is TRBJ2-5; TRBD2 matches at 11 bases. CDR1 and CDR2 from the germline V gene are SGDLS and YYNGEE. The CDR3 loop spans 17 amino acids. The ends lost 2 bases at V and 5 bases at J; junction bases unmatched: 11. The CDR3: CASSVGTSGFQAETQYF. The CDR3 bases are TGTGCCAGCAGCGTCGGGACTAGCGGTTTCCAGGCGGAGACCCAGTACTTC.

This clone was observed once. The genes are TRBV9 and TRBJ2-7; TRBD1 matches at 9 bases. Trimming at V came to 4 bases and at J to 4 bases, leaving 6 bases not matched to a gene. The germline V gene has CDR1 SGDLS and CDR2 YYNGEE. The CDR3 runs 14 residues. The CDR3 protein is CASSFTGTGYEQYF. The CDR3 DNA reads TGTGCCAGCAGCTTTACCGGGACAGGGTACGAGCAGTACTTC.

This rearrangement joins TRBV5-6 to TRBJ1-2; D gene unclear. V was shortened by 4 bases and J by 7 bases, with 5 bases between the two germline ends. Per germline, CDR1 SGHDT and CDR2 YYEEEE. The CDR3 is 10 residues long. DNA of the CDR3: TGTGCCAGCAGCGGGAGTGGCTACACCTTC. Amino acid sequence: CASSGSGYTF.